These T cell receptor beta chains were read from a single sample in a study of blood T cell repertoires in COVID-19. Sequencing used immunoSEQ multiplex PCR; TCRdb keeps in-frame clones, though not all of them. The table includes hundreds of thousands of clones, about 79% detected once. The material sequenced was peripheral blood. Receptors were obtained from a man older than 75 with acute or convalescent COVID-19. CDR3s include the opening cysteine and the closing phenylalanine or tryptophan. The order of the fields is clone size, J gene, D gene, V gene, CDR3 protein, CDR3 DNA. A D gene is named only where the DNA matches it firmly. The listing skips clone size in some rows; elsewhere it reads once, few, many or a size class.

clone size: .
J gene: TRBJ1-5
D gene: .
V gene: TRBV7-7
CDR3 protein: CASARGPNQPQHF
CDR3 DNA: TGTGCCAGCGCCAGGGGACCCAATCAGCCCCAGCATTTT

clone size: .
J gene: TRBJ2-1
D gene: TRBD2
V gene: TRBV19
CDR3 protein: CATLAGAGYNEQFF
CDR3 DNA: TGTGCCACCCTAGCGGGCGCCGGTTACAATGAGCAGTTCTTC

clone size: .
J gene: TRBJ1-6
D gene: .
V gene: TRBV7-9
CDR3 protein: CASSVRGNKNSPLHF
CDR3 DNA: TGTGCCAGCAGCGTCCGGGGGAATAAGAATTCACCCCTCCACTTT

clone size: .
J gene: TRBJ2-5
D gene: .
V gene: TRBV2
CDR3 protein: CASSEGGVIETQYF
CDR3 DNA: TGTGCCAGCAGTGAAGGGGGGGTGATAGAGACCCAGTACTTC

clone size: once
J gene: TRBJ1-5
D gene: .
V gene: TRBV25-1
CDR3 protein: CASSGGQWGNQPQHF
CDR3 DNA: TGTGCCAGCAGTGGGGGGCAGTGGGGCAATCAGCCCCAGCATTTT

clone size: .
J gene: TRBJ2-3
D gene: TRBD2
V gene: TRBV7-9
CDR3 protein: CASSPGRLAGGPQDTQYF
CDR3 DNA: TGTGCCAGCAGCCCCGGGAGGCTAGCGGGAGGGCCTCAAGATACGCAGTATTTT

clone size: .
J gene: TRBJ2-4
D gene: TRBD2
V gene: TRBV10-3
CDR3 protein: CAISESVAGGPQYF
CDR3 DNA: TGTGCCATCAGTGAGTCAGTAGCGGGAGGGCCTCAGTACTTC

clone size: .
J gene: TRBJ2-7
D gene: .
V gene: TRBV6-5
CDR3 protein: CASSPWAGASYEQYF
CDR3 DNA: TGTGCCAGCAGCCCCTGGGCAGGGGCCTCCTACGAGCAGTACTTC

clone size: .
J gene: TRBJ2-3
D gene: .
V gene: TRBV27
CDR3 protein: CASSLDGLSTDTQYF
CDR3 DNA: TGTGCCAGCAGTTTGGACGGACTAAGCACAGATACGCAGTATTTT

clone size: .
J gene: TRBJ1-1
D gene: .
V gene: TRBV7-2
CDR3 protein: CASSLAQGDTEAFF
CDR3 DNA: TGTGCCAGCAGCTTGGCACAGGGTGACACTGAAGCTTTCTTT

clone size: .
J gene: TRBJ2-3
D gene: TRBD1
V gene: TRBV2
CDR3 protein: CASIKPGTASDTQYF
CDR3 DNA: TGTGCCAGCATTAAACCGGGGACAGCATCAGATACGCAGTATTTT

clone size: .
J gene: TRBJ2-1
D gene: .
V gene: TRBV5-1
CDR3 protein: CASSPYRLTYNEQFF
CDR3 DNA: TGCGCCAGCAGCCCCTACAGGCTCACCTACAATGAGCAGTTCTTC

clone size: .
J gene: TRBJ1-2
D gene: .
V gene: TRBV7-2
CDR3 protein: CASREPGTAVGYGYTF
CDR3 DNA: TGTGCCAGCAGGGAACCCGGGACTGCTGTGGGCTATGGCTACACCTTC

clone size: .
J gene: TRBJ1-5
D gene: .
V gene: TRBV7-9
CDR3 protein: CASSFTGSNQPQHF
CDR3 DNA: TGTGCCAGCAGTTTTACAGGTAGCAATCAGCCCCAGCATTTT

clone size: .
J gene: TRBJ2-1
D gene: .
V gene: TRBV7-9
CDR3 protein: CASSKGVTNPYNEQFF
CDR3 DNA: TGTGCCAGCAGCAAGGGAGTGACTAACCCCTACAATGAGCAGTTCTTC

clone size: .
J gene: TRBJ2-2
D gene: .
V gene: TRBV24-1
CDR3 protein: CATSDPSEGSTGELFF
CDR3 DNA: TGTGCCACCAGTGATCCCTCGGAGGGTAGTACCGGGGAGCTGTTTTTT

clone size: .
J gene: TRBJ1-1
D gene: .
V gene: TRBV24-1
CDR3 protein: CATSDPKAGLGTEAFF
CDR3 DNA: TGTGCCACCAGTGATCCCAAGGCGGGGCTCGGCACTGAAGCTTTCTTT

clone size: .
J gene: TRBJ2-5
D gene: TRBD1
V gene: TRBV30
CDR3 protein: CAWSVRGRRMETQYF
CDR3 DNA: TGTGCCTGGAGTGTGAGGGGGCGGAGAATGGAGACCCAGTACTTC